This T cell receptor (beta chain) is drawn from a study of cytomegalovirus exposure and HLA in healthy donors. Study in general: A prior analysis found 95 million to 140 million unique TCR beta sequences from 150 million to 200 million T cells.

The primer mix had 60 Vbeta and 13 Jbeta primers. The data were produced by immunoSEQ multiplex PCR, yet TCRdb's version contains in-frame clones alone and is incomplete. This table holds about 150,000 clones, roughly 64% found once. CDR3 length equals 17 residues. Germline CDR1 and CDR2: ENHRY and SYGVKD. Trimming pared 0 bases from V and 4 bases from J, leaving 18 bases between. Sequenced material: PBMCs. V gene TRBV10-3 combines with J gene TRBJ2-5; tentatively, D is TRBD2 (5 bases). This sequence was found in a woman under 40 in good health and CMV-seropositive. This CDR3 is CAISESWGSHRGETQYF. The DNA for the CDR3 is TGTGCCATCAGTGAGTCTTGGGGATCTCATCGGGGAGAGACCCAGTACTTC.